The 31 T cell receptor beta chains below were found in one sample sequenced in a study of OX40 agonist ivuxolimab in advanced cancers. TCRdb's copy holds only in-frame clones and misses some; the assay was immunoSEQ multiplex PCR. The sample lists over 60,000 clones, around 94% seen once, with 15% to 18% in the top ten. The sample here was CD4+ or CD8+ T cells sorted from blood, taken in a trial of the OX40 agonist ivuxolimab. Receptor source: an adult with an advanced solid tumor such as melanoma, head and neck, liver or kidney cancer.

V and J are TRBV5-1 and TRBJ1-4, with a weak D call TRBD1 (6 bases). Germline V gene sequence: CDR1 SGHRS, CDR2 YFSETQ. V lost 0 bases, J lost 4 bases, and 16 bases lay in between. This CDR3 is built from 17 residues. CDR3: CASSLVGGPLLNEKLFF. The DNA for the CDR3 is TGCGCCAGCAGCTTGGTTGGGGGGCCCCTGCTTAATGAAAAACTGTTTTTT. Full variable domain (missing parts from reference TRBV5-1 and TRBJ1-4): KAGVTQTPRYLIKTRGQQVTLSCSPISGHRSVSWYQQTPGQGLQFLFEYFSETQRNKGNFPGRFSGRQFSNSRSEMNVSTLELGDSALYLCASSLVGGPLLNEKLFFGSGTQLSVL.

This clone appeared once. This rearrangement joins TRBV27 to TRBJ1-1; possible D gene TRBD1, 6 bases. The germline V and J ends were trimmed by 4 bases and 5 bases, with 20 bases remaining between them. Germline loops: CDR1 MNHEY, CDR2 SMNVEV (reference sequence). The CDR3 contains 16 residues. The CDR3 sequence is CASSSLAGGRLTEAFF. Here the CDR3 DNA reads TGTGCCAGCAGTTCCCTCGCGGGGGGCAGGCTGACTGAAGCTTTCTTT.

This chain joins TRBV9 and TRBJ1-3, with 9 bases identical to TRBD1. The length of the CDR3 is 19 residues. Germline CDR1 and CDR2: SGDLS and YYNGEE. V was pared by 2 bases and J by 0 bases, with 12 bases of the junction left unmatched. Here the CDR3 DNA reads TGTGCCAGCAGCGTCGAGGCCGGGACAGGGTTCTCCTCTGGAAACACCATATATTTT. Protein sequence: CASSVEAGTGFSSGNTIYF.

This chain joins TRBV6-6 and TRBJ1-1; 10 bases are shared with TRBD1. J gave up 1 base and V 7 bases, and 9 bases lay outside the gene matches. Germline V gives CDR1 MNHNY, CDR2 SVGAGI (reference sequence). The CDR3 runs 16 residues. As DNA, the CDR3 is TGTGCCAGCACCCGTCAGGGGGACAGGGGGAACACTGAAGCTTTCTTT. Protein: CASTRQGDRGNTEAFF.

The V and J genes are TRBV5-6 and TRBJ1-1; no clear D. V gave up 1 base and J gave up 4 bases, with 5 bases separating them. This CDR3 is built from 12 residues. Looked up from germline, CDR1 is SGHDT and CDR2 is YYEEEE. As DNA, the CDR3 is TGTGCCAGCAGCTTGCAGGTCACTGAAGCTTTCTTT. Its protein is CASSLQVTEAFF.

This chain uses TRBV7-2 with TRBJ2-3; a weak D match, TRBD1 (6 bases). The CDR3 has 18 amino acids. The germline CDR1 and CDR2 sequences are SGHTA and FQGNSA. Trimming removed 1 base from V and 5 bases from J, with 22 bases in between. The CDR3 DNA reads as TGTGCCAGCAGCTTAGTCCTAGACTGGGACAAAGGAGGAGATACGCAGTATTTT. Translation gives CASSLVLDWDKGGDTQYF.

The chain carries TRBV19 and TRBJ1-5; D remains ambiguous. The germline gives CDR1 LNHDA, CDR2 SQIVND (reference sequence). The CDR3 is 18 residues long. V lost 1 base and J lost 0, with 16 bases in between. This CDR3 is CASSIGGAARYSNQPQHF. CDR3 in DNA: TGTGCCAGTAGTATAGGCGGAGCAGCCCGTTATAGCAATCAGCCCCAGCATTTT.

V is TRBV7-2 and J is TRBJ2-3; D uncertain. The germline V gene encodes CDR1 SGHTA and CDR2 FQGNSA. The CDR3 extends over 13 amino acids. V gave up 8 bases and J gave up 2 bases, with 11 bases separating them. The CDR3 bases are TGTGCCAGCTGCTCGTGGAACACAGATACGCAGTATTTT. This encodes CASCSWNTDTQYF. The full variable domain, with the rest looked up from reference TRBV7-2 and TRBJ2-3, is GAGVSQSPSNKVTEKGKDVELRCDPISGHTALYWYRQSLGQGLEFLIYFQGNSAPDKSGLPSDRFSAERTGGSVSTLTIQRTQQEDSAVYLCASCSWNTDTQYFGPGTRLTVL.

The J gene is TRBJ2-1, the V gene TRBV6-8, with D perhaps TRBD1 or TRBD2 (5 bases each). The germline CDR1 and CDR2 sequences are MNHGY and SAAAGT. V shed 6 bases and J shed 7 bases, with 16 bases lying between them. The CDR3 is made up of 14 amino acids. The DNA of the CDR3 is TGTGCCAGCAGCCGGGGCGAACGAAGAAATGAGCAGTTCTTC. Amino acid sequence: CASSRGERRNEQFF.

The rearrangement joins TRBV6-5 to TRBJ2-1; 9 bases align to TRBD2. The CDR3 has 14 amino acids. V lost 5 bases, J lost 7 bases, and 6 bases stayed unmatched. Looked up from germline, CDR1 is MNHEY and CDR2 is SVGAGI. CDR3 nucleotides: TGTGCCAGCAGTCCGATGACTAGCGGAAATGAGCAGTTCTTC. The encoded protein is CASSPMTSGNEQFF.

This chain connects TRBV5-1 to TRBJ1-4; 8 bases line up with TRBD1. The V gene's germline CDR1 is SGHRS and CDR2 YFSETQ. CDR3 length: 14 residues. The ends lost 4 bases at V and 8 bases at J; junction bases unmatched: 7. The CDR3 nucleotides are TGCGCCAGCAGCCCCGGACAGGGAGAAGAAAAACTGTTTTTT. It is translated as CASSPGQGEEKLFF.

This clone was seen only once. The chain combines TRBV7-6 with TRBJ2-1; maybe TRBD1 (6 bases). The CDR3 has 16 amino acids. The germline V gene encodes CDR1 SGHVS and CDR2 FNYEAQ. The ends were cut back, 5 bases at V and 10 bases at J, with 24 bases in the middle. This CDR3 is CASSPPTLNPGDEQFF. In DNA, the CDR3 is TGTGCCAGCAGCCCACCGACCCTCAACCCAGGGGACGAGCAGTTCTTC.

The chain is built from TRBV27 and TRBJ2-7; the match to TRBD2 covers 8 bases. CDR1 and CDR2 (germline): MNHEY, SMNVEV (reference sequence). The ends lost 6 bases at V and 2 bases at J; junction bases unmatched: 3. The CDR3 length is 13 residues. Here the CDR3 reads CASRGLGAYEQYF. As DNA, the CDR3 is TGTGCCAGCAGGGGACTAGGGGCCTACGAGCAGTACTTC.

This chain uses TRBV5-1 with TRBJ2-5; the match to TRBD1 covers 8 bases. The germline V gene has CDR1 SGHRS and CDR2 YFSETQ. The CDR3 spans 14 residues. Losses at the gene ends were 2 bases for V and 3 bases for J; bases not matched to a gene: 3. The CDR3 DNA reads as TGCGCCAGCAGCTTCCCGGACAGGGAAGAGACCCAGTACTTC. It yields the protein CASSFPDREETQYF.

The chain carries TRBV19 and TRBJ2-7, with D possibly being TRBD1 (5 bases). Trimming took off 6 bases at V and 0 bases at J, with 15 bases between the two ends. The germline V gene has CDR1 LNHDA and CDR2 SQIVND (reference sequence). This CDR3 has 15 amino acids. This chain's CDR3 is CASSHGDRDSYEQYF. The DNA of the CDR3 is TGTGCCAGTAGCCACGGAGACAGAGACTCCTACGAGCAGTACTTC.

This sequence joins TRBV10-2 and TRBJ1-1, with D possibly TRBD1 on 6 matching bases. Trimming took 8 bases from V and 3 from J, leaving 13 bases between them. The CDR3 is 13 residues long. Germline assignment: CDR1 WSHSY and CDR2 SAAADI. The CDR3 DNA follows: TGCGCCAGCGCTACAGGGCCGGACACTGAAGCTTTCTTT. Translated, it gives CASATGPDTEAFF.

The chain couples TRBV9 to TRBJ1-3; no clear D. The CDR3 covers 15 residues. V lost 4 bases to trimming and J lost 4 bases, with 15 bases between them. Germline values: CDR1 SGDLS, CDR2 YYNGEE. The CDR3, as DNA: TGTGCCAGCAGCCCTCGCCGGGAAGGCGGAAACACCATATATTTT. Residues: CASSPRREGGNTIYF.

The chain uses TRBV30 and TRBJ2-3; the D is unclear. The V end lost 2 bases, the J end lost 3 bases, and 9 bases lay between the germline ends. There are 13 residues in the CDR3. The V gene's germline CDR1 is GTSNPN and CDR2 SVGIG (reference sequence). The CDR3 DNA reads TGTGCCTGGAGTTGGGTGGGGACAGATACGCAGTATTTT. The encoded protein is CAWSWVGTDTQYF.

The chain is built from TRBV27 and TRBJ2-7, with 10 bases that match TRBD1. Per germline, CDR1 MNHEY and CDR2 SMNVEV (reference sequence). V was pared by 7 bases and J by 6 bases, with 9 bases of the junction left unmatched. The CDR3 has 14 residues. CDR3 in DNA: TGTGCCAGCAAAACCGGGACAGGGGCAGCCGAGCAGTACTTC. This translates into CASKTGTGAAEQYF.

This chain links TRBV28 with TRBJ1-5; D is possibly TRBD1 (6 bases). CDR1 and CDR2 (germline): MDHEN, SYDVKM. Trimming took 3 bases from V and 0 from J, leaving 15 bases between them. The CDR3 contains 17 residues. CDR3 bases: TGTGCCAGCAGTTTTGATTCATCAGGGGTTAGCAATCAGCCCCAGCATTTT. Its translation: CASSFDSSGVSNQPQHF. Combining the CDR3 with reference TRBV28 and TRBJ1-5 gives the whole variable domain DVKVTQSSRYLVKRTGEKVFLECVQDMDHENMFWYRQDPGLGLRLIYFSYDVKMKEKGDIPEGYSVSREKKERFSLILESASTNQTSMYLCASSFDSSGVSNQPQHFGDGTRLSIL.

By its share, this clone is medium-sized. The chain carries TRBV6-6 and TRBJ1-1; D not certain. The germline CDR1 and CDR2 sequences are MNHNY and SVGAGI (reference sequence). Trimming left V 8 bases short and J 5 bases short, with 9 bases between. This CDR3 spans 11 amino acids. The CDR3 coding sequence is TGTGCCAGCGGTTTTCTAACTGAAGCTTTCTTT. This encodes CASGFLTEAFF.

The chain carries TRBV4-3 and TRBJ2-1, with TRBD2 identical over 11 bases. The CDR3 is 17 amino acids. Unmatched junction bases numbered 15, after V lost 0 bases and J lost 14 bases. CDR1 LGHNA and CDR2 YSLEER come from the germline V gene. CDR3 protein: CASSQDSVLAGAPSKFF. CDR3 coding DNA: TGCGCCAGCAGCCAAGATTCGGTACTAGCGGGGGCTCCAAGCAAGTTCTTC.

The rearrangement links TRBV13 to TRBJ2-2, with 7 bases lining up with TRBD2. The CDR3 covers 15 residues. Germline V gene data show CDR1 as PRHDT and CDR2 as FYEKMQ (reference sequence). V was pared by 5 bases and J by 1 base, with 4 bases of the junction left unmatched. The CDR3 coding sequence is TGTGCCAGCAGCGGTAGCGGGCTGAACACCGGGGAGCTGTTTTTT. It translates to CASSGSGLNTGELFF.

The chain couples TRBV11-2 to TRBJ2-5; tentative D call: TRBD1 (5 bases). Trimming took off 1 base at V and 1 base at J, with 13 bases between the two ends. The CDR3 is 16 residues long. The germline gives CDR1 SGHAT, CDR2 FQNNGV. As DNA, the CDR3 is TGTGCCAGCAGCTTAGCGCAGGGATTTAGCCAAGAGACCCAGTACTTC. It is translated as CASSLAQGFSQETQYF. Drawing the rest from reference TRBV11-2 and TRBJ2-5, the complete variable domain is EAGVAQSPRYKIIEKRQSVAFWCNPISGHATLYWYQQILGQGPKLLIQFQNNGVVDDSQLPKDRFSAERLKGVDSTLKIQPAKLEDSAVYLCASSLAQGFSQETQYFGPGTRLLVL.

Details on this clone: Distinct nucleotide sequences in the sample also encode this CDR3. The V and J genes are TRBV9 and TRBJ1-2; D is uncertain. The CDR3 spans 13 residues. Germline V gives CDR1 SGDLS, CDR2 YYNGEE. Trimming shortened V by 1 base and J by 4 bases, and 8 bases separated the two germline ends. CDR3 nucleotides: TGTGCCAGCAGCGTAACAGAAGCCTATGGCTACACCTTC. Its translation is CASSVTEAYGYTF.

V usage is TRBV11-2 and J usage is TRBJ2-5, with 9 positions matching TRBD1. Trimming removed 1 base from V and 4 bases from J; junction bases left unmatched: 10. There are 17 residues in the CDR3. The germline V gene encodes CDR1 SGHAT and CDR2 FQNNGV. The CDR3 bases are TGTGCCAGCAGCTTAGCCTCCGGGACAGGGTTTGGAGAGACCCAGTACTTC. Amino acid sequence: CASSLASGTGFGETQYF.

This rearrangement joins TRBV13 to TRBJ2-2, with D tentatively TRBD1 (7 bases). There are 15 residues in the CDR3. Germline assignment: CDR1 PRHDT and CDR2 FYEKMQ (reference sequence). V was cut by 9 bases and J by 4 bases, with 18 bases left in between. In nucleotides, the CDR3 is TGTGCCAGTAAGGACAGGCGGGGACTCACCGGGGAGCTGTTTTTT. Its translation is CASKDRRGLTGELFF.

V usage is TRBV9 and J usage is TRBJ1-1, with D possibly being TRBD1 (6 bases). Germline V gene data show CDR1 as SGDLS and CDR2 as YYNGEE. With 1 base removed from V and 0 bases from J, the gap between germline ends came to 16 bases. The CDR3 loop spans 17 amino acids. CDR3 sequence reads: CASSVSTTGDMNTEAFF. The CDR3 nucleotides read TGTGCCAGCAGCGTATCGACGACAGGAGACATGAACACTGAAGCTTTCTTT.

The chain has TRBV18 and TRBJ1-1, with D possibly matching TRBD1 (5 bases). The germline gives CDR1 KGHSH, CDR2 LQKENI. The CDR3 spans 12 residues. Trimming left V 2 bases short and J 5 bases short, with 6 bases between. DNA of the CDR3: TGTGCCAGCTCACCAGGGGCGACTGAAGCTTTCTTT. It encodes CASSPGATEAFF.

Turning to this clone: Additional DNA sequences in this sample encode the identical CDR3. The chain carries TRBV27 and TRBJ2-7; D remains unclear. Germline CDR1 MNHEY, CDR2 SMNVEV (reference sequence). The V and J ends lost 0 bases and 4 bases respectively, with 10 bases between them. This CDR3 is 14 amino acids long. For the CDR3, the DNA is TGTGCCAGCAGTTTATCCGGGCAGGTTTACGAGCAGTACTTC. Translation: CASSLSGQVYEQYF.

The chain employs TRBV29-1 and TRBJ2-5, with no clear D. The CDR3 extends over 14 amino acids. The germline V and J ends were trimmed by 6 bases and 0 bases, with 14 bases remaining between them. Germline loops: CDR1 SQVTM, CDR2 ANQGSEA. Here the CDR3 DNA reads TGCAGCGTGACCCCCCCGGAGAACCAAGAGACCCAGTACTTC. It translates to CSVTPPENQETQYF.